This T cell receptor (beta chain) was identified in a study of CD8+ T cells in alopecia areata. cDNA reverse transcribed from extracted RNA served as the sequencing template. Profiled with immunoSEQ multiplex PCR; TCRdb holds only in-frame clones, not every one. The data hold approximately 210,000 clones, with about 64% observed a single time. Treatment noted: oral pan-JAK inhibitor, 5-10 mg twice daily. The TCR comes from a human donor with alopecia areata. The input for sequencing was CD4+ T cells sorted from blood, taken at week 4, from a patient treated with tofacitinib.

CDR3 sequence reads: CSVGAVGAYEQYF. The CDR3 DNA sequence: TGCAGCGTTGGGGCAGTCGGGGCATACGAGCAGTACTTC. The V gene is TRBV29-1, the J gene TRBJ2-7; tentatively, D is TRBD1 or TRBD2 (5 bases each). V was pared by 4 bases and J by 4 bases, with 14 bases between. The CDR3 is 13 residues long. The germline V gene encodes CDR1 SQVTM and CDR2 ANQGSEA.